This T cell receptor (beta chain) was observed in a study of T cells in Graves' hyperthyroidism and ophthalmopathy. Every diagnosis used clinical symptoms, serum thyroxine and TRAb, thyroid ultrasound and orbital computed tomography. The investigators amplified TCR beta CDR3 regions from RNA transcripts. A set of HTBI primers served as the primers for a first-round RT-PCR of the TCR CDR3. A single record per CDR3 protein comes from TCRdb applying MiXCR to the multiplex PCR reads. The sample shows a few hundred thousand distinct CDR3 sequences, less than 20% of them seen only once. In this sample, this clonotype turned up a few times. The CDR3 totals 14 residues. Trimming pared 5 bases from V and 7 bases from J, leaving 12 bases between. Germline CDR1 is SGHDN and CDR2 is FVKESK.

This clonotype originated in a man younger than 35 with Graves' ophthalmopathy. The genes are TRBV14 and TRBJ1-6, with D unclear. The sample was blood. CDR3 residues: CASSVGPGNSPLHF. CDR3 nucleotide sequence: TGTGCCAGCAGCGTCGGCCCCGGAAATTCACCCCTCCACTTT. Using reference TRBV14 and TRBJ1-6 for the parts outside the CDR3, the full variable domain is EAGVTQFPSHSVIEKGQTVTLRCDPISGHDNLYWYRRVMGKEIKFLLHFVKESKQDESGMPNNRFLAERTGGTYSTLKVQPAELEDSGVYFCASSVGPGNSPLHFGNGTRLTVT.